A single TCR beta chain is shown here with its context. Germline loops: CDR1 SEHNR, CDR2 FQNEAQ (reference sequence). This CDR3 spans 14 amino acids. V shed 5 bases and J shed 6 bases, with 13 bases lying between them. The sample belongs to a study of high-grade serous ovarian cancer treatment subgroups. Tumor tissue was taken before any definitive surgery or chemotherapy was given. TCRdb's table, derived via immunoSEQ multiplex PCR, lists solely in-frame clones and lacks some. The data hold about 1,900 clones, with around 79% observed a single time. The TCR sequence derives from a human donor with high-grade serous ovarian cancer. This chain connects TRBV7-9 to TRBJ2-2; possibly TRBD1 for D (6 bases). Sequenced: tumor tissue. The CDR3 DNA reads TGTGCCAGCAGCCCACGGACAGTAGCCGGGGAGCTGTTTTTT. This translates into CASSPRTVAGELFF.